This TCR beta chain was retrieved from a study of T cell responses to AZD1222 COVID-19 vaccine (dated by TCRdb to the early 2020s). With regard to the full study: AZD1222 recipients with second doses at about 4 weeks or about 12 weeks were pooled, because spike-specific TCR depth and breadth did not differ between schedules. A total of 230 to 250 trial participants underwent TCR sequencing, of whom 207 received two doses of AZD1222 and about 25 received two doses of the MenACWY control vaccine. Trial participants were enrolled by age into subgroups of 18-55, 56-69 and 70-plus years, and about 150, 27 and 61 TCR-sequenced participants, respectively, were included in these subgroups.

The CDR3 regions of human TCRbeta chains were analyzed by immunosequencing. The study's processing was this. Repertoire TCRs were matched against a reference library of SARS-CoV-2-specific TCRs generated with the MIRA antigen-specificity platform. Breadth meant the fraction of unique TCRs that were SARS-CoV-2-associated, whereas depth meant the fraction of total T cells that were SARS-CoV-2-associated. Using the MIRA data, each spike-specific TCR was mapped to the spike region that the TCR reacts to and placed in a CD4 or CD8 class. Log10-transformed breadth and depth values were compared by one-way ANOVA with Sidak's multiple comparisons tests. TCRdb's version of the immuneACCESS table is confined to in-frame rearrangements and falls short of the full clone set. An unresolved V gene accounts for under half of the shortfall where checked; the remainder is of unknown origin. The DNA gave D and trimming, while V, J and clone size come from that table. Here the sample has around 120,000 clones; roughly 90% occur a single time. The ten largest clones represent almost 4.5% of the sample.

This clone was counted a single time. Its antigen remains unidentified. No base qualities exist here, and no much larger clone lies one base off it. What the authors observed across the whole study: Conclusions about previously exposed vaccinees are limited because only 5 or 6 AZD1222 recipients were SARS-CoV-2 seropositive at baseline. The vaccine-associated CD4 TCRs covered the entire spike protein, and the dominant responses fell in regions 160-218 and 743-854. Spike-specific TCR breadth and depth rose significantly after two AZD1222 doses compared with day 0 and with MenACWY recipients. Nearly half of unique spike-specific TCRs reportedly recognized epitopes outside regions mutated in the B.1.351 and B.1.1.7 variants. Most participants were white British and females outnumbered males, and the authors suggested that clonal diversity may have been underestimated. No day 14 peak-response samples were available, so repertoires were characterized only after the peak T cell response. The 56-69-year group was small, and its depth increase did not reach significance, likely because of low power.

The junction shows trimming of 0 bases on V and 4 bases on J, plus 14 bases between the germline ends. There are 15 amino acids in the CDR3, from cysteine to phenylalanine inclusive. Only the CDR3 DNA stays, 45 bases, in frame from base 1. As encoded in the germline V gene, CDR1 is SGHRS while CDR2 is YFSETQ. Taken with the paper, the label for time point translates to: baseline before first vaccination. Samples from vaccinated people were obtained from the UK trials COV001 and COV002, which included a single-blind randomized controlled phase 2/3 trial of AZD1222 (ChAdOx1 nCoV-19) in healthy adults. For TCRbeta chain sequencing, PBMC samples were collected from trial participants at day 0 and at day 28 after the second dose.

The receptor's source is an adult in good health. The specimen was peripheral blood, collected on day 0 of AZD1222 vaccination. Here the chain combines TRBV5-1 and TRBJ2-7; TRBD2 is a weak D gene call, 6 bases matching. The DNA reads as follows: TGCGCCAGCAGCTTGGAAGGGGCGGGAAGTTACGAGCAGTACTTC. Translation gives CASSLEGAGSYEQYF.